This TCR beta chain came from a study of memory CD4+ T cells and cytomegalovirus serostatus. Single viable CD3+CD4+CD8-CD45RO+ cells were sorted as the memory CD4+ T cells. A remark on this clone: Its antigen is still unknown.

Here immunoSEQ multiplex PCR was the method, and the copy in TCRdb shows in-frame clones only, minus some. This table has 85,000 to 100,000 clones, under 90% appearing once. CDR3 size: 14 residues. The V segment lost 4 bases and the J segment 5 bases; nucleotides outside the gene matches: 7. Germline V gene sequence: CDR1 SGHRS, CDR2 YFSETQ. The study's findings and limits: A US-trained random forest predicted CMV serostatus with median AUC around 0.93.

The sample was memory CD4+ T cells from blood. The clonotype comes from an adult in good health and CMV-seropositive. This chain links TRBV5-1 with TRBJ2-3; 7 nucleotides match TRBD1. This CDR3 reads CASSVQGLGDTQYF. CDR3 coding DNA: TGCGCCAGCAGCGTACAGGGGCTGGGAGATACGCAGTATTTT.